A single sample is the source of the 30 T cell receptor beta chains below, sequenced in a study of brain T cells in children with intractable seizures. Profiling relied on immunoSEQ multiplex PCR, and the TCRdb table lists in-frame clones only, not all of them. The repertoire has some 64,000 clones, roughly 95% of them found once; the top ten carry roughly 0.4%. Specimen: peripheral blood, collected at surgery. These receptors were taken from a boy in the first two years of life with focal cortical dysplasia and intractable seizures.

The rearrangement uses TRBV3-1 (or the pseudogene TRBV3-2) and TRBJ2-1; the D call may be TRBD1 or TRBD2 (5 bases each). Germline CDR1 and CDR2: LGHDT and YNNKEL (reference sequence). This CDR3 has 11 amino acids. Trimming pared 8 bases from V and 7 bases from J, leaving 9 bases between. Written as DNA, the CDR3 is TGTGCCAGCCAGAGGGGTAATGAGCAGTTCTTC. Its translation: CASQRGNEQFF.

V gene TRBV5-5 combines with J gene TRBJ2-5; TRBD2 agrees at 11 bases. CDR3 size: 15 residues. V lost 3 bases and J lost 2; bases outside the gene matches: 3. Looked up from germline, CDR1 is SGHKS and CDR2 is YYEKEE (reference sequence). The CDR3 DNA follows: TGTGCCAGCAGCTACTTAGCGGGGGGGCAAGAGACCCAGTACTTC. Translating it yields CASSYLAGGQETQYF.

CDR3 nucleotide sequence: TGTGCCAGCAGTGAATTATTTCGGGGGGGAGACTACGAGCAGTACTTC. Translated, it gives CASSELFRGGDYEQYF. The chain combines TRBV6-1 with TRBJ2-7; 8 bases match TRBD2. The V gene end was trimmed by 2 bases and the J gene end by 3 bases; junction bases not matched to a gene: 9. Germline CDR1 and CDR2: MNHNS and SASEGT. The CDR3 covers 16 residues.

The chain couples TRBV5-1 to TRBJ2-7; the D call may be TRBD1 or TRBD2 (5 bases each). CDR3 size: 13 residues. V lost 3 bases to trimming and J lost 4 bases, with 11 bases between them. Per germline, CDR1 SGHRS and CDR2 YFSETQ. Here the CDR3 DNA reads TGCGCCAGCAGCTGGGGGTCCCTTTACGAGCAGTACTTC. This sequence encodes CASSWGSLYEQYF. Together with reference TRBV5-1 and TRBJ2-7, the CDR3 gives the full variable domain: KAGVTQTPRYLIKTRGQQVTLSCSPISGHRSVSWYQQTPGQGLQFLFEYFSETQRNKGNFPGRFSGRQFSNSRSEMNVSTLELGDSALYLCASSWGSLYEQYFGPGTRLTVT.

The CDR3 loop is CASSQEGGINEQFF. CDR3 in DNA: TGCGCCAGCAGCCAAGAAGGGGGGATCAATGAGCAGTTCTTC. The rearrangement uses TRBV4-1 and TRBJ2-1; D is tentatively TRBD1 or TRBD2 (6 bases each). V lost 0 bases and J 6 bases, leaving 9 bases between the germline ends. Germline lookup yields CDR1 MGHRA and CDR2 YSYEKL. The CDR3 length is 14 residues.

This chain's CDR3 is CASSLSQGAMWDQPQHF. CDR3 nucleotides: TGTGCCAGCAGCTTGAGTCAGGGGGCGATGTGGGATCAGCCCCAGCATTTT. The rearrangement links TRBV5-6 to TRBJ1-5, with 8 bases lining up with TRBD1. The CDR3 length is 17 residues. Germline CDR1 and CDR2: SGHDT and YYEEEE. V gave up 1 base and J gave up 5 bases; unmatched junction bases: 11.

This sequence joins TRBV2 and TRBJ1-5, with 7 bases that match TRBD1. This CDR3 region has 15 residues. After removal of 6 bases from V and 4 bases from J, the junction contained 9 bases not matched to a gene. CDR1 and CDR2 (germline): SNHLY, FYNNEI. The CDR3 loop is CASRAIGQVNQPQHF. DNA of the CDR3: TGTGCCAGCAGGGCCATCGGACAGGTAAATCAGCCCCAGCATTTT.

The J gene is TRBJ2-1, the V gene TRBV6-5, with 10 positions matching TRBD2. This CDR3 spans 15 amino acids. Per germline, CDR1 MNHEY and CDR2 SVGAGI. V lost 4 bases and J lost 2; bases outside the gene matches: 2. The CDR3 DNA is TGTGCCAGCAGTTTAGGACTAGCGGCCTACAATGAGCAGTTCTTC. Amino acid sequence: CASSLGLAAYNEQFF.

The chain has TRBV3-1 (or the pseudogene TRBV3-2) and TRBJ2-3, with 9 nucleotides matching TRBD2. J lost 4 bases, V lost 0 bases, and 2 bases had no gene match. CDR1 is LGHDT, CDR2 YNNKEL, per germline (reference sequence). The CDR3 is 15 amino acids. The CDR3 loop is CASSQDLAGADTQYF. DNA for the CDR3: TGTGCCAGCAGCCAAGACTTAGCGGGGGCAGATACGCAGTATTTT.

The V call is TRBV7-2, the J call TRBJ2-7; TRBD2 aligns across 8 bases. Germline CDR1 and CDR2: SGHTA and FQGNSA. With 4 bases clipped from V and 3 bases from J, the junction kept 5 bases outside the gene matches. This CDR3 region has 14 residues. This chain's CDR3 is CASSSGREDYEQYF. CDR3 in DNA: TGTGCCAGCAGCTCTGGGCGGGAGGACTACGAGCAGTACTTC.

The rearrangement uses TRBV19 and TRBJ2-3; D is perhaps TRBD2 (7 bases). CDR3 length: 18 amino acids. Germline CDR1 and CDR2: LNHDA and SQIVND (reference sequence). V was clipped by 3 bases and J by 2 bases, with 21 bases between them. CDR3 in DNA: TGTGCCAGTAGTATGACCCCAACGATGGGGGGGCTCACAGATACGCAGTATTTT. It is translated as CASSMTPTMGGLTDTQYF.

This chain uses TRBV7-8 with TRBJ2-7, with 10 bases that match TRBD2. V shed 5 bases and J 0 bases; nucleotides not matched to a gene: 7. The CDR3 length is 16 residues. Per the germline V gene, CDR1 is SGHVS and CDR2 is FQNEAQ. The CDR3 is CASSPRTSGPSYEQYF. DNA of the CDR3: TGTGCCAGCAGCCCCCGGACTAGCGGACCCTCCTACGAGCAGTACTTC.

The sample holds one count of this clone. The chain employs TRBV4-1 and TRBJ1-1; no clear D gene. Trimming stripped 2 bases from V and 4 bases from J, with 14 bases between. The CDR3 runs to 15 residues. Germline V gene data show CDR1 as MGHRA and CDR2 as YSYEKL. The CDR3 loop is CASSQLGTVFTEAFF. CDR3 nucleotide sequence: TGCGCCAGCAGCCAACTGGGTACGGTGTTCACTGAAGCTTTCTTT.

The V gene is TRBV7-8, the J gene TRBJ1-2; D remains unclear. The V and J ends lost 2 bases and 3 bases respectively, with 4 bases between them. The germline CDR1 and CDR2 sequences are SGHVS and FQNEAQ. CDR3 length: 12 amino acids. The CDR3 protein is CASSLRDYGYTF. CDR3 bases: TGTGCCAGCAGCTTACGGGACTATGGCTACACCTTC. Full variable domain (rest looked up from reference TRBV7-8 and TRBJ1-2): GAGVSQSPRYKVAKRGQDVALRCDPISGHVSLFWYQQALGQGPEFLTYFQNEAQLDKSGLPSDRFFAERPEGSVSTLKIQRTQQEDSAVYLCASSLRDYGYTFGSGTRLTVV.

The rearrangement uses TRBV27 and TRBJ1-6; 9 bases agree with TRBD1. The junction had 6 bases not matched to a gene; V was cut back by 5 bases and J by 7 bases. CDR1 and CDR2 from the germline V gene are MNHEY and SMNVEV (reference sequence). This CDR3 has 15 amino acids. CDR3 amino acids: CASSPRDRANSPLHF. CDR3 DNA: TGTGCCAGCAGTCCCCGGGACAGGGCAAATTCACCCCTCCACTTT.

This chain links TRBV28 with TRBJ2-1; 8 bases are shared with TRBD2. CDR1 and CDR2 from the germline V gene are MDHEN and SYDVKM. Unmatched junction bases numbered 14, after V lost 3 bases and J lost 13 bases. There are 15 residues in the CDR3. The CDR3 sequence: CASSLGTGTRKKQFF. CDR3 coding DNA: TGTGCCAGCAGTTTGGGCACCGGGACTAGGAAGAAACAGTTCTTC.

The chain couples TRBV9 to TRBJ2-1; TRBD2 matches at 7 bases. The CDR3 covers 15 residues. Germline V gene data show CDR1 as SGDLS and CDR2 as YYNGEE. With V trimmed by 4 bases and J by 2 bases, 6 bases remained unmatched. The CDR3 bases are TGTGCCAGCAGCTCATCGACTAGCACCTACAATGAGCAGTTCTTC. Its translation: CASSSSTSTYNEQFF.

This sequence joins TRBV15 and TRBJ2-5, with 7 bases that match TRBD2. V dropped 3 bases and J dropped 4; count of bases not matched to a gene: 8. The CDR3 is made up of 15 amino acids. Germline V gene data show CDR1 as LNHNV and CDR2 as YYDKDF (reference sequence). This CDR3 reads CATSSLTKRGETQYF. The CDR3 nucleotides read TGTGCCACCAGCAGTTTGACTAAGCGGGGAGAGACCCAGTACTTC.

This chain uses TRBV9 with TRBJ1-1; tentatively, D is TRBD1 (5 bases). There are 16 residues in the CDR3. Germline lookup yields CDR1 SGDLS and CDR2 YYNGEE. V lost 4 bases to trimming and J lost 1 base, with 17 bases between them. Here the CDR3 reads CASSPTGGIGNTEAFF. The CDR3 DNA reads TGTGCCAGCAGCCCAACGGGGGGAATCGGGAACACTGAAGCTTTCTTT.

CDR3 nucleotide sequence: TGTGCCAGCAGCCCGCAACAGGGGGCCGTCGGGGGCTACACCTTC. It encodes CASSPQQGAVGGYTF. V and J are TRBV13 and TRBJ1-2, with 9 bases matching TRBD1. CDR1 is PRHDT, CDR2 FYEKMQ, per germline (reference sequence). Losses at the gene ends were 5 bases for V and 8 bases for J; bases not matched to a gene: 12. This CDR3 is 15 amino acids long.

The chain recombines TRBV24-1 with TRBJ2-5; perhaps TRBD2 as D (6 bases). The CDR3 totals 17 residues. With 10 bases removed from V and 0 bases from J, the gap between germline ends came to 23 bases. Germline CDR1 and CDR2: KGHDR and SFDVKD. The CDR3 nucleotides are TGTGCCACGTCATTTATGGGACTGGAGGGCAACCAAGAGACCCAGTACTTC. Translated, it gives CATSFMGLEGNQETQYF.

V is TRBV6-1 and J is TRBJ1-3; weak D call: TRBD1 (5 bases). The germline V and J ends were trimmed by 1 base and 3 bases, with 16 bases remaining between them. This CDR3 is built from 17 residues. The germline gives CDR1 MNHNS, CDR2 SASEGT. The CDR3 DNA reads TGTGCCAGCAGTGAAGAAGTATGGCGGGGGGTTGGAAACACCATATATTTT. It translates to CASSEEVWRGVGNTIYF.

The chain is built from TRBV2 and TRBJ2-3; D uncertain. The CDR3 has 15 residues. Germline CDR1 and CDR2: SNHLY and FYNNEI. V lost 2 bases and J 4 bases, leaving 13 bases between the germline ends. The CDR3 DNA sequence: TGTGCCAGCAGTGAACCCCTCCTTTATGCAGATACGCAGTATTTT. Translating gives CASSEPLLYADTQYF.

CDR3 residues: CASSSTYLGGSTEAFF. Written as DNA, the CDR3 is TGTGCCAGCAGTTCCACATACCTGGGGGGTAGCACTGAAGCTTTCTTT. This rearrangement joins TRBV27 to TRBJ1-1; TRBD1 might be the D (5 bases). Trimming removed 4 bases from V and 4 bases from J, with 19 bases in between. The CDR3 has 16 amino acids. In germline, CDR1 is MNHEY, CDR2 SMNVEV (reference sequence).

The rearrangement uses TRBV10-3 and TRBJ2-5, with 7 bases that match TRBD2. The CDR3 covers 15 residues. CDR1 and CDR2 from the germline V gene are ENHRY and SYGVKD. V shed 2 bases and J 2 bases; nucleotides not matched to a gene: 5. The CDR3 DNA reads TGTGCCATCAGTGAGCGCGGGACTACTCAAGAGACCCAGTACTTC. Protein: CAISERGTTQETQYF.

For the CDR3, the DNA is TGTGCCAGCAGTTACTCCCCGCCGCTGTGGTCTGGAAACACCATATATTTT. This translates into CASSYSPPLWSGNTIYF. The chain links TRBV6-2 or TRBV6-3 to TRBJ1-3, with D unclear. There are 17 residues in the CDR3. With 0 bases removed from V and 1 base from J, the gap between germline ends came to 13 bases. Germline V CDR1 and CDR2: MNHEY, SVGEGT.

The CDR3 loop reads CASSQGDEQYF. CDR3 nucleotide sequence: TGTGCCAGCAGCCAAGGGGACGAGCAGTACTTC. The chain combines TRBV3-1 (or the pseudogene TRBV3-2) with TRBJ2-7; the D is unclear. The CDR3 contains 11 residues. In germline, CDR1 is LGHDT, CDR2 YNNKEL (reference sequence). V lost 1 base, J lost 5 bases, and 3 bases lay in between.

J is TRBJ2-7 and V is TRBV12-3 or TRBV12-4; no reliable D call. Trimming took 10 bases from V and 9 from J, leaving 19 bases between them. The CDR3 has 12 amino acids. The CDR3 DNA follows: TGTGCCACACAAAGTAAGTTGTCGGTGCAGTACTTC. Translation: CATQSKLSVQYF.

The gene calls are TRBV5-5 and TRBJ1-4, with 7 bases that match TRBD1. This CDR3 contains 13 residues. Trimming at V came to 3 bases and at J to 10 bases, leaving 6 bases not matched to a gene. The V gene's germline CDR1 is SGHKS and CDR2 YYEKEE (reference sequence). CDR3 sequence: CASSSGTVRKLFF. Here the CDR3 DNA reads TGTGCCAGCAGCTCTGGGACAGTCAGAAAACTGTTTTTT.

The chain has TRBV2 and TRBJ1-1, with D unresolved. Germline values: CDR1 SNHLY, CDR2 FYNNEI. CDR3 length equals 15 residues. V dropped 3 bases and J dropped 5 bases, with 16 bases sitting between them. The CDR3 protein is CASSEFSLGGTEAFF. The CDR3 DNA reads TGTGCCAGCAGTGAGTTTAGTTTGGGTGGGACTGAAGCTTTCTTT.